This TCR beta chain was sequenced in a study of cytomegalovirus exposure and HLA in healthy donors. Study results and limitations: The investigators catalogued 150 or so TCR beta chains as cytomegalovirus-associated.

About this clone: The target antigen is unknown.

Sequencing was performed with immunoSEQ multiplex PCR; in TCRdb, only in-frame clones are kept and a portion is missing. The table lists some 140,000 clones, approximately 86% of them singletons. The CDR3 is made up of 14 amino acids. CDR1 is MNHNS, CDR2 SASEGT, per germline. V shed 7 bases, J shed 5 bases, and the junction held 7 bases outside the gene matches. Specimen: PBMCs. V gene TRBV6-1 combines with J gene TRBJ2-5; 10 nucleotides line up with TRBD1. The sequence came from a human donor in good health. CDR3 loop: CASTTGTGEETQYF. CDR3 coding DNA: TGTGCCAGCACCACCGGGACAGGGGAGGAGACCCAGTACTTC.